This T cell receptor beta chain was sequenced during a study of shared clonotypes between healthy human individuals. Background on the study: Each donor's CD4 naive and CD4 memory cells filled three plates apiece, CD8 naive two, and CD8 memory one.

Study results and caveats: The study generally estimated greater richness for naive than memory subsets.

The deep-level immunoSEQ assay was used. The method was immunoSEQ multiplex PCR; TCRdb's version includes in-frame clones alone and lacks a portion of them. In the table there are around 650,000 clones, approximately 96% of which are singletons. As for this clone: The antigen is not known.

Only CD45RO-negative cells positively selected for CCR7 counted as naive CD8 cells, so terminally differentiated effector memory CD45RA+ cells were excluded. V shed 6 bases and J shed 2 bases, with 14 bases lying between them. Germline CDR1 LNHDA, CDR2 SQIVND (reference sequence). This CDR3 is 14 amino acids long. This sequence joins TRBV19 and TRBJ2-7; D may be TRBD1 (5 bases). This sequence originates from a woman aged 25 to 39 in good health. Sequences were obtained from naive CD8+ T cells sorted from blood. CDR3 nucleotides: TGTGCCAGTAGCCCCAGGGAATTCGCCTACGAGCAGTACTTC. Translating it yields CASSPREFAYEQYF. The variable domain in full, completed from reference TRBV19 and TRBJ2-7, reads DGGITQSPKYLFRKEGQNVTLSCEQNLNHDAMYWYRQDPGQGLRLIYYSQIVNDFQKGDIAEGYSVSREKKESFPLTVTSAQKNPTAFYLCASSPREFAYEQYFGPGTRLTVT.